Listed here are 27 T cell receptor beta chains from one sample, sequenced in a study of blood T cell repertoires in COVID-19. Some clones are missing from TCRdb's copy, which holds only in-frame ones; the method was immunoSEQ multiplex PCR. The sample lists hundreds of thousands of clones, approximately 80% occurring once. Sequenced material: PBMCs or T cells enriched from blood (not recorded which). The receptor set was obtained from a middle-aged man who had been exposed to COVID-19.

The J gene is TRBJ1-6, the V gene TRBV7-9, with D possibly matching TRBD1 (6 bases). This CDR3 has 14 residues. V lost 5 bases, J lost 9 bases, and 14 bases lay in between. Germline-derived CDR1 and CDR2 are SEHNR and FQNEAQ (reference sequence). This CDR3 reads CASSAGQWGSPLHF. The CDR3 DNA sequence: TGTGCCAGCAGCGCCGGACAGTGGGGTTCACCCCTCCACTTT.

The chain is built from TRBV11-1 and TRBJ1-1; TRBD1 might be the D (5 bases). The CDR3 runs to 14 residues. Germline values: CDR1 SGHAT, CDR2 FQDESV (reference sequence). Trimming pared 4 bases from V and 3 bases from J, leaving 12 bases between. CDR3 region: CASSSLGGDTEAFF. The CDR3 DNA is TGTGCCAGCAGCTCTCTGGGGGGGGACACTGAAGCTTTCTTT.

The rearrangement links TRBV12-2 to TRBJ2-6; the table's D gene call, TRBD1, was not cross checked with the DNA. TRBV12-2 is a recognized pseudogene. The CDR3 totals 16 residues. DNA of the CDR3: TGTGCAAGTCGGCAAGACAGGGGGTCCGGGGCCAACGTCCTGACTTTC. This codes for CASRQDRGSGANVLTF.

The CDR3 DNA reads TGTGCCAGCAGTGTCACTCGGGCTGACAGCCCAGTCCCAGATACGCAGTATTTT. Its protein product is CASSVTRADSPVPDTQYF. The chain links TRBV27 to TRBJ2-3, with a tentative D call TRBD1 (5 bases). Trimming left V 5 bases short and J 4 bases short, with 25 bases between. Germline CDR1 and CDR2: MNHEY and SMNVEV (reference sequence). This CDR3 has 18 amino acids.

This clone was seen a single time. The same CDR3 is also encoded by other DNA sequences in this sample. The genes are TRBV2 and TRBJ1-5; the match to TRBD1 covers 9 bases. The CDR3 has 14 residues. Trimming took 5 bases from V and 2 from J; bases not matched to a gene: 1. From germline, CDR1 is SNHLY and CDR2 FYNNEI. CDR3 DNA sequence: TGTGCCAGCAGTCGGGACAGGGGCAATCAGCCCCAGCATTTT. It codes for CASSRDRGNQPQHF.

The V and J genes are TRBV30 and TRBJ2-7; D is perhaps TRBD2 (6 bases). This CDR3 is built from 15 residues. Germline V gives CDR1 GTSNPN, CDR2 SVGIG (reference sequence). The V and J ends lost 4 bases and 0 bases respectively, with 16 bases between them. Written as DNA, the CDR3 is TGTGCCTGGAAACGAGGGGCGGGACCCTCCTACGAGCAGTACTTC. This gives the protein CAWKRGAGPSYEQYF.

The chain is built from TRBV29-1 and TRBJ1-1; no clear D. Germline lookup yields CDR1 SQVTM and CDR2 ANQGSEA. Trimming took off 2 bases at V and 4 bases at J, with 14 bases between the two ends. The CDR3 contains 14 residues. In nucleotides, the CDR3 is TGCAGCGTTGAATCGATTGTTTCGGGCACTGAAGCTTTCTTT. It codes for CSVESIVSGTEAFF. The full variable domain, its missing parts supplied by reference TRBV29-1 and TRBJ1-1, is SAVISQKPSRDICQRGTSLTIQCQVDSQVTMMFWYRQQPGQSLTLIATANQGSEATYESGFVIDKFPISRPNLTFSTLTVSNMSPEDSSIYLCSVESIVSGTEAFFGQGTRLTVV.

The chain carries TRBV24-1 and TRBJ2-1; no clear D gene. Trimming removed 4 bases at V and 9 bases at J, with 6 bases between. This CDR3 has 11 residues. CDR1 and CDR2 (germline): KGHDR, SFDVKD. The CDR3, as DNA: TGTGCCACCAGTGAGTACGGTGAGCAGTTCTTC. Residues: CATSEYGEQFF.

This chain connects TRBV9 to TRBJ2-2, with TRBD2 matching 12 bases. CDR3 length: 17 residues. From germline, CDR1 is SGDLS and CDR2 YYNGEE. V lost 0 bases to trimming and J lost 3 bases; unmatched junction nucleotides: 3. CDR3 DNA sequence: TGTGCCAGCAGCGTAGGACTAGCGGGAGAACACACCGGGGAGCTGTTTTTT. It translates to CASSVGLAGEHTGELFF.

The chain links TRBV15 to TRBJ2-1; 10 positions match TRBD2. V shed 1 base and J 7 bases; nucleotides not matched to a gene: 1. The CDR3 has 14 amino acids. From germline, CDR1 is LNHNV and CDR2 YYDKDF (reference sequence). The CDR3: CATSRVTSGNEQFF. The CDR3 DNA sequence: TGTGCCACCAGCAGAGTGACTAGCGGGAATGAGCAGTTCTTC.

The chain joins TRBV6-5 to TRBJ2-5; 7 nucleotides match TRBD1. The CDR3 has 16 amino acids. The germline V gene encodes CDR1 MNHEY and CDR2 SVGAGI. The V gene end was trimmed by 0 bases and the J gene end by 2 bases; junction bases not matched to a gene: 6. CDR3 sequence reads: CASSYSFDRAQETQYF. CDR3 nucleotides: TGTGCCAGCAGTTACTCGTTTGACAGGGCACAAGAGACCCAGTACTTC.

CDR3 sequence: CASSFSSGRNTGELFF. Written as DNA, the CDR3 is TGTGCCAGCAGCTTCTCTAGCGGGAGAAACACCGGGGAGCTGTTTTTT. The gene calls are TRBV7-2 and TRBJ2-2; 10 bases fit TRBD2. The CDR3 consists of 16 residues. V dropped 3 bases and J dropped 2; count of bases not matched to a gene: 3. Per the germline V gene, CDR1 is SGHTA and CDR2 is FQGNSA.

The V gene is TRBV5-1, the J gene TRBJ1-1; no clear D gene. Germline CDR1 is SGHRS and CDR2 is YFSETQ. Trimming pared 5 bases from V and 5 bases from J, leaving 16 bases between. The CDR3 is 14 residues long. The CDR3 sequence: CASSSTVTGTEAFF. CDR3 DNA: TGCGCCAGCAGTTCTACAGTGACGGGGACTGAAGCTTTCTTT.

V usage is TRBV2 and J usage is TRBJ2-5; D possibly corresponds to TRBD2 (6 bases). The V and J ends lost 0 bases and 5 bases respectively, with 10 bases between them. Germline V gene data show CDR1 as SNHLY and CDR2 as FYNNEI. The CDR3 consists of 14 residues. CDR3 nucleotide sequence: TGTGCCAGCAGTGAAGCTACCCGGGGGGAGACCCAGTACTTC. It encodes CASSEATRGETQYF.

The V call is TRBV28, the J call TRBJ2-3; 7 bases are shared with TRBD1. The CDR3 spans 13 residues. The V gene's germline CDR1 is MDHEN and CDR2 SYDVKM. After removal of 8 bases from V and 0 bases from J, the junction contained 2 bases not matched to a gene. CDR3 bases: TGTGCCAGCTCGGGACAGAGCACAGATACGCAGTATTTT. Its protein is CASSGQSTDTQYF.

The chain joins TRBV18 to TRBJ2-5, with a weak D call TRBD1 (5 bases). V lost 6 bases and J lost 3, with 14 bases in between. CDR3 length: 14 residues. Germline values: CDR1 KGHSH, CDR2 LQKENI. The CDR3 bases are TGTGCCAGCTCCCCTTTGGGCAGGGAAGAGACCCAGTACTTC. It yields the protein CASSPLGREETQYF.

V usage is TRBV3-1 (or the pseudogene TRBV3-2) and J usage is TRBJ2-2, with D possibly TRBD2 on 5 matching bases. The V and J ends lost 4 bases and 2 bases respectively, with 14 bases between them. The CDR3 sequence is 16 residues long. Germline V gene sequence: CDR1 LGHDT, CDR2 YNNKEL (reference sequence). In DNA, the CDR3 is TGTGCCAGCAGCCCCGACCTAGGACTCAACACCGGGGAGCTGTTTTTT. The encoded protein is CASSPDLGLNTGELFF.

The chain joins TRBV5-6 to TRBJ2-1; tentatively, D is TRBD2 (5 bases). V was shortened by 4 bases and J by 10 bases, with 12 bases between the two germline ends. Germline V lookup: CDR1 SGHDT, CDR2 YYEEEE. The CDR3 totals 12 residues. The CDR3 here is CASSSGGGEQFF. DNA for the CDR3: TGTGCCAGCAGCAGCGGAGGCGGGGAGCAGTTCTTC.

The chain combines TRBV18 with TRBJ2-5; D may be TRBD1 (5 bases). Trimming pared 1 base from V and 5 bases from J, leaving 8 bases between. This CDR3 has 13 amino acids. Germline CDR1 and CDR2: KGHSH and LQKENI. CDR3 DNA: TGTGCCAGCTCACCACAGGGGATGGAGACCCAGTACTTC. Translated, it gives CASSPQGMETQYF.

J is TRBJ2-5 and V is TRBV9; 10 bases align to TRBD2. V trimming: 2 bases; J trimming: 5 bases; junction bases outside the gene matches: 9. There are 16 residues in the CDR3. Germline assignment: CDR1 SGDLS and CDR2 YYNGEE. The CDR3 DNA reads TGTGCCAGCAGCGTTTACCTAGCGGGAGAATTGGAGACCCAGTACTTC. Amino acid sequence: CASSVYLAGELETQYF.

The chain links TRBV5-1 to TRBJ1-2, with 9 bases lining up with TRBD1. V gave up 2 bases and J gave up 3 bases; unmatched junction bases: 2. This CDR3 comprises 14 residues. Germline V gene lookup returns CDR1 SGHRS and CDR2 YFSETQ. In DNA form, the CDR3 reads TGCGCCAGCAGCTTCCGGACAGGGGACTATGGCTACACCTTC. It specifies CASSFRTGDYGYTF.

This clone was observed a few times. This chain connects TRBV9 to TRBJ2-1; tentative D call: TRBD2 (5 bases). Germline CDR1 is SGDLS and CDR2 is YYNGEE. The V end was cut by 1 base, the J end by 0 bases, with 20 bases between. The CDR3 runs to 19 residues. The CDR3 here is CASSVRLDELGSSYNEQFF. The DNA of the CDR3 is TGTGCCAGCAGCGTACGACTCGACGAGCTAGGGAGCTCCTACAATGAGCAGTTCTTC.

This sequence joins TRBV6-5 and TRBJ1-1; the match to TRBD1 covers 7 bases. Germline V lookup: CDR1 MNHEY, CDR2 SVGAGI. The V and J ends lost 6 bases and 4 bases, in that order; junction bases with no gene match: 2. The CDR3 runs 12 residues. CDR3 residues: CASRRTGTEAFF. DNA of the CDR3: TGTGCCAGCAGGAGGACAGGCACTGAAGCTTTCTTT.

The CDR3 coding sequence is TGTGCCAGCAGCCTCCCTCCGGGAGGGGGCACCGGGGAGCTGTTTTTT. It specifies CASSLPPGGGTGELFF. V is TRBV7-8 and J is TRBJ2-2, with TRBD2 identical over 8 bases. This CDR3 contains 16 residues. V trimming: 5 bases; J trimming: 4 bases; junction bases outside the gene matches: 9. Germline-derived CDR1 and CDR2 are SGHVS and FQNEAQ.

V is TRBV12-5 and J is TRBJ2-2; possibly TRBD2 for D (6 bases). The ends were cut back, 0 bases at V and 3 bases at J, with 11 bases in the middle. Germline CDR1 is LGHNT and CDR2 is FRNRAP. The CDR3 covers 16 residues. In nucleotides, the CDR3 is TGTGCTAGTGGTTTGGTACTAACGGGAGACACCGGGGAGCTGTTTTTT. It codes for CASGLVLTGDTGELFF.

The J gene is TRBJ1-3, the V gene TRBV7-3, with D hard to call. The CDR3 totals 15 residues. The V gene's germline CDR1 is SGHTA and CDR2 FQGTGA. V was clipped by 1 base and J by 4 bases, with 11 bases between them. CDR3 region: CASSLSGNVGNTIYF. The CDR3 DNA is TGTGCCAGCAGCTTAAGCGGGAATGTAGGAAACACCATATATTTT.

The V call is TRBV15, the J call TRBJ1-2, with D maybe TRBD1 (5 bases). The germline CDR1 and CDR2 sequences are LNHNV and YYDKDF (reference sequence). This CDR3 is built from 14 residues. Trimming removed 5 bases from V and 4 bases from J, with 14 bases in between. The CDR3 DNA reads as TGTGCCACCAGCCACGTAGGGGCGGCCTATGGCTACACCTTC. This gives the protein CATSHVGAAYGYTF.